Following are 31 T cell receptor beta chains from one sample sequenced in a study of blood T cell repertoires in COVID-19. Sequencing was performed with immunoSEQ multiplex PCR; in TCRdb, only in-frame clones are kept and a portion is missing. Among under 200,000 clones listed, 85% were seen once. Sequenced sample: peripheral blood. These receptors all come from a man aged 60 to 75 with COVID-19, enrolled during active disease.

The genes are TRBV7-8 and TRBJ1-2; D not certain. This CDR3 spans 13 amino acids. V was cut by 1 base and J by 3 bases, with 6 bases left in between. Germline lookup yields CDR1 SGHVS and CDR2 FQNEAQ. The CDR3 nucleotides are TGTGCCAGCAGCTTAGGAGGGCACTATGGCTACACCTTC. Translating it yields CASSLGGHYGYTF.

This chain joins TRBV5-1 and TRBJ2-2; D is uncertain. The V gene's germline CDR1 is SGHRS and CDR2 YFSETQ. There are 14 residues in the CDR3. V was pared by 5 bases and J by 0 bases, with 8 bases between. The CDR3 DNA reads TGCGCCAGCAGGTGGCAGGCGAACACCGGGGAGCTGTTTTTT. It is translated as CASRWQANTGELFF.

The genes are TRBV7-2 and TRBJ2-7; D is possibly TRBD1 (6 bases). The CDR3 contains 12 residues. Germline V CDR1 and CDR2: SGHTA, FQGNSA. Trimming cost V 5 bases and J 5 bases, with 10 bases left between them. In DNA form, the CDR3 reads TGTGCCAGCAGCGCACAGGGAGACGAGCAGTACTTC. It encodes CASSAQGDEQYF.

The chain combines TRBV7-2 with TRBJ2-6, with D tentatively TRBD2 (6 bases). V was trimmed by 3 bases and J by 2 bases, leaving 8 bases between them. The CDR3 runs to 15 residues. The germline V gene encodes CDR1 SGHTA and CDR2 FQGNSA. The DNA for the CDR3 is TGTGCCAGCAGCTTTTGGGGGGCTGGGGCCAACGTCCTGACTTTC. Protein product: CASSFWGAGANVLTF.

This clone was detected only a few times. The J gene is TRBJ1-3, the V gene TRBV19; 10 positions match TRBD1. The V gene end was trimmed by 5 bases and the J gene end by 3 bases; junction bases not matched to a gene: 7. The CDR3 length is 16 residues. CDR1 is LNHDA, CDR2 SQIVND, per germline (reference sequence). CDR3 nucleotides: TGTGCCAGTAGTCCCCGGGACAGGGGTATTGGAAACACCATATATTTT. Its translation: CASSPRDRGIGNTIYF.

This chain links TRBV19 with TRBJ2-2; 9 bases line up with TRBD1. CDR1 is LNHDA, CDR2 SQIVND, per germline (reference sequence). The CDR3 covers 15 residues. V trimming: 6 bases; J trimming: 7 bases; junction bases outside the gene matches: 9. CDR3 region: CASRTGGGPGGELFF. CDR3 nucleotides: TGTGCCAGTAGGACAGGGGGTGGACCGGGCGGGGAGCTGTTTTTT.

The J gene is TRBJ2-5, the V gene TRBV19; 8 nucleotides agree with TRBD1. Per the germline V gene, CDR1 is LNHDA and CDR2 is SQIVND (reference sequence). The CDR3 totals 13 residues. The J segment lost 7 bases and the V segment lost 5 bases, leaving 6 bases of the junction unmatched. CDR3 bases: TGTGCCAGTAGTTCAACAGGGGGTGGGACCCAGTACTTC. Its protein is CASSSTGGGTQYF.

This CDR3 is CASSRTGGPPGANVLTF. The CDR3 bases are TGTGCCAGTAGCCGGACAGGGGGCCCCCCTGGGGCCAACGTCCTGACTTTC. This chain uses TRBV19 with TRBJ2-6, with 11 bases identical to TRBD1. There are 17 residues in the CDR3. V lost 6 bases, J lost 2 bases, and 6 bases stayed unmatched. Per germline, CDR1 LNHDA and CDR2 SQIVND (reference sequence).

This chain links TRBV6-2 or TRBV6-3 with TRBJ1-5; D is possibly TRBD1 (6 bases). The V gene's germline CDR1 is MNHEY and CDR2 SVGEGT. With 5 bases removed from V and 4 bases from J, the gap between germline ends came to 21 bases. There are 17 residues in the CDR3. The CDR3: CASSHGELGRGNQPQHF. CDR3 bases: TGTGCCAGCAGTCACGGGGAACTGGGCAGGGGTAATCAGCCCCAGCATTTT.

The sample holds a few counts of this clone. The chain joins TRBV6-2 or TRBV6-3 to TRBJ1-2, with D unclear. This CDR3 comprises 13 residues. The germline CDR1 and CDR2 sequences are MNHEY and SVGEGT. The V end lost 2 bases, the J end lost 5 bases, and 9 bases lay between the germline ends. The CDR3 bases are TGTGCCAGCAGTTACGAGGACTATTATGGCTACACCTTC. Its translation is CASSYEDYYGYTF.

The rearrangement uses TRBV3-1 (or the pseudogene TRBV3-2) and TRBJ1-6; D is ambiguous. The germline V gene encodes CDR1 LGHDT and CDR2 YNNKEL (reference sequence). Between the trimmed V and J ends, which lost 1 base and 9 bases, there was a span of 13 bases. The CDR3 has 15 amino acids. CDR3 sequence reads: CASSQGLLGGSPLHF. Here the CDR3 DNA reads TGTGCCAGCAGCCAAGGACTGTTAGGAGGTTCACCCCTCCACTTT.

The rearrangement joins TRBV9 to TRBJ1-1, with D tentatively TRBD1 (6 bases). Germline V gene lookup returns CDR1 SGDLS and CDR2 YYNGEE. The germline V and J ends were trimmed by 4 bases and 1 base, with 11 bases remaining between them. The CDR3 sequence is 14 residues long. CDR3 DNA sequence: TGTGCCAGCAGCCCACAGGGACAGAACACTGAAGCTTTCTTT. Its translation: CASSPQGQNTEAFF.

Comments on this clone: Sequence at one end of the junction differs from germline and may be a read error. CDR3 DNA: TGTGCCAGCAGCTTTGGGACAGCATACGATCAGTACTTC. Protein sequence: CASSFGTAYDQYF. The chain couples TRBV7-8 to TRBJ2-7; 7 bases agree with TRBD1. Germline V gene sequence: CDR1 SGHVS, CDR2 FQNEAQ. The CDR3 covers 13 residues.

V and J are TRBV10-3 and TRBJ2-1; TRBD2 is a possible D gene (6 bases). Germline V gene lookup returns CDR1 ENHRY and CDR2 SYGVKD. This CDR3 is 12 amino acids long. The V end lost 11 bases, the J end lost 2 bases, and 10 bases lay between the germline ends. The CDR3 protein is CASGGTYNEQFF. As DNA, the CDR3 is TGTGCCTCGGGCGGGACCTACAATGAGCAGTTCTTC.

This clone occurred once. V is TRBV9 and J is TRBJ1-3; a weak D match, TRBD1 (5 bases). The V gene's germline CDR1 is SGDLS and CDR2 YYNGEE. CDR3 length equals 16 residues. V shed 2 bases and J shed 2 bases, with 14 bases lying between them. CDR3 DNA sequence: TGTGCCAGCAGCGTTGGAGGGGTAATGACTGGAAACACCATATATTTT. Translation gives CASSVGGVMTGNTIYF.

The J gene is TRBJ1-2, the V gene TRBV27; D gene uncertain. CDR3 length equals 13 residues. CDR1 is MNHEY, CDR2 SMNVEV, per germline (reference sequence). Trimming removed 5 bases from V and 4 bases from J, with 11 bases in between. Written as DNA, the CDR3 is TGTGCCAGCAGTACCCAGGAGGGCTATGGCTACACCTTC. As protein: CASSTQEGYGYTF.

The chain couples TRBV7-2 to TRBJ1-3, with 9 bases lining up with TRBD1. Germline-derived CDR1 and CDR2 are SGHTA and FQGNSA. Losses at the gene ends were 5 bases for V and 4 bases for J; bases not matched to a gene: 6. The length of the CDR3 is 15 residues. CDR3 coding DNA: TGTGCCAGCAGCCCGGTCACAGGGGGCGGAAACACCATATATTTT. Protein sequence: CASSPVTGGGNTIYF.

The chain employs TRBV10-3 and TRBJ2-2, with D possibly TRBD1 on 5 matching bases. V lost 6 bases, J lost 5 bases, and 13 bases lay in between. Per germline, CDR1 ENHRY and CDR2 SYGVKD. The CDR3 spans 14 residues. The CDR3 sequence is CAISEEGDTGELFF. The CDR3 coding sequence is TGTGCCATCAGCGAAGAAGGGGATACCGGGGAGCTGTTTTTT.

The rearrangement joins TRBV7-6 to TRBJ2-7; TRBD2 agrees at 14 bases. The CDR3 totals 16 residues. The germline V gene has CDR1 SGHVS and CDR2 FNYEAQ. Trimming at V came to 5 bases and at J to 3 bases, leaving 6 bases not matched to a gene. Written as DNA, the CDR3 is TGTGCCAGCAGCGCAGTCGGGACTAGCGGGAGCTACGAGCAGTACTTC. Amino acids: CASSAVGTSGSYEQYF.

The chain has TRBV5-1 and TRBJ2-1; D uncertain. The CDR3 spans 12 residues. Germline values: CDR1 SGHRS, CDR2 YFSETQ. V was shortened by 5 bases and J by 9 bases, with 12 bases between the two germline ends. The CDR3 region is CASSSDFVEQFF. The CDR3, as DNA: TGCGCCAGCAGTTCCGACTTCGTTGAGCAGTTCTTC.

This chain connects TRBV5-1 to TRBJ2-5; 10 bases fit TRBD1. There are 13 residues in the CDR3. Germline V CDR1 and CDR2: SGHRS, YFSETQ. Trimming cost V 4 bases and J 5 bases; bases outside gene matches: 2. CDR3 DNA: TGCGCCAGCAGCAGGGGACAGGGGGAGACCCAGTACTTC. Translation gives CASSRGQGETQYF.

The CDR3 DNA follows: TGTGCCATCAGTGATCGGACAGGGCTTAATTCACCCCTCCACTTT. Encoded protein: CAISDRTGLNSPLHF. The chain uses TRBV10-3 and TRBJ1-6; TRBD1 agrees at 8 bases. Looked up from germline, CDR1 is ENHRY and CDR2 is SYGVKD. This CDR3 is built from 15 residues. J was trimmed by 6 bases and V by 3 bases; bases with no gene match: 4.

The sample holds one count of this clone. V and J are TRBV9 and TRBJ2-1; TRBD2 matches 8 bases. Per germline, CDR1 SGDLS and CDR2 YYNGEE. The CDR3 contains 16 residues. The trim removed 4 bases at V and 3 bases at J, leaving 9 bases unmatched. The CDR3, as DNA: TGTGCCAGCAGCATCGGGGGGAGCGGGAGCTACAATGAGCAGTTCTTC. It is translated as CASSIGGSGSYNEQFF. Full variable domain (missing parts from reference TRBV9 and TRBJ2-1): DSGVTQTPKHLITATGQRVTLRCSPRSGDLSVYWYQQSLDQGLQFLIQYYNGEERAKGNILERFSAQQFPDLHSELNLSSLELGDSALYFCASSIGGSGSYNEQFFGPGTRLTVL.

J is TRBJ2-5 and V is TRBV15; weak D call: TRBD2 (6 bases). Germline CDR1 and CDR2: LNHNV and YYDKDF (reference sequence). This CDR3 has 15 amino acids. V lost 1 base and J 6 bases, leaving 15 bases between the germline ends. The CDR3 DNA reads as TGTGCCACCAGCAGAGCCCCGGGAGAGGGAAAGACCCAGTACTTC. Amino acids: CATSRAPGEGKTQYF.

The chain employs TRBV10-3 and TRBJ2-2, with 8 bases lining up with TRBD1. In germline, CDR1 is ENHRY, CDR2 SYGVKD. The CDR3 runs to 14 residues. V lost 10 bases, J lost 6 bases, and 10 bases stayed unmatched. DNA of the CDR3: TGTGCCAGCGCGACAGGGGTCAGCGCCGGGGAGCTGTTTTTT. This translates into CASATGVSAGELFF.

The gene calls are TRBV5-1 and TRBJ1-4; TRBD1 agrees at 7 bases. Unmatched junction bases numbered 10, after V lost 6 bases and J lost 5 bases. Germline-derived CDR1 and CDR2 are SGHRS and YFSETQ. The CDR3 is made up of 15 amino acids. This chain's CDR3 is CASNPSGQRNEKLFF. In DNA form, the CDR3 reads TGCGCCAGCAACCCCTCGGGACAGAGAAATGAAAAACTGTTTTTT.

This chain links TRBV6-6 with TRBJ2-3; 8 bases are shared with TRBD2. This CDR3 spans 16 amino acids. CDR1 is MNHNY and CDR2 is SVGAGI in the germline V gene (reference sequence). J lost 0 bases, V lost 5 bases, and 7 bases had no gene match. CDR3 nucleotides: TGTGCCAGCAGTGCCAGCGGGGGTTCTAGCACAGATACGCAGTATTTT. Translated: CASSASGGSSTDTQYF.

V and J are TRBV28 and TRBJ1-2, with 9 bases identical to TRBD1. The CDR3 runs 14 residues. Trimming at V came to 6 bases and at J to 9 bases, leaving 11 bases not matched to a gene. Per germline, CDR1 MDHEN and CDR2 SYDVKM. The CDR3 sequence: CASSLGTGTVSYTF. The CDR3 region has the DNA TGTGCCAGCAGCCTTGGGACAGGGACAGTTAGCTACACCTTC.

The chain combines TRBV7-2 with TRBJ1-6; 10 bases are a match to TRBD1. CDR1 is SGHTA, CDR2 FQGNSA, per germline. This CDR3 comprises 15 residues. Unmatched junction bases numbered 4, after V lost 6 bases and J lost 5 bases. CDR3 sequence: CASSWDRGNNSPLHF. DNA for the CDR3: TGTGCCAGCAGTTGGGACAGGGGAAATAATTCACCCCTCCACTTT.

CDR3 region: CASSLVFSSRETQYF. Written as DNA, the CDR3 is TGTGCCAGCAGCTTAGTGTTTTCGAGTCGGGAGACCCAGTACTTC. The chain employs TRBV7-7 and TRBJ2-5, with D uncertain. Trimming took off 1 base at V and 5 bases at J, with 14 bases between the two ends. This CDR3 spans 15 amino acids. Germline V lookup: CDR1 SSHAT, CDR2 FNYEAQ (reference sequence).

Written as DNA, the CDR3 is TGTGCCAGCAGTTACTTTGGCTGGTCAGTAACTGAAGCTTTCTTT. Amino acids: CASSYFGWSVTEAFF. The chain is built from TRBV6-5 and TRBJ1-1; D uncertain. The germline V gene encodes CDR1 MNHEY and CDR2 SVGAGI. Trimming cost V 1 base and J 5 bases, with 14 bases left between them. The CDR3 extends over 15 amino acids.